Listed below are T cell receptor beta chains from one sample, sequenced in a study of breast tumors, draining lymph nodes, adjacent tissues. TCRdb processed the multiplex PCR reads anew with MiXCR; each CDR3 protein has one entry. The table has about 230,000 distinct CDR3 sequences, about 34% seen once; the top ten hold 1.1% to 1.5%. Sequenced: axillary lymph node tissue. These receptors all stem from a female donor with breast cancer. Some clones in this sample may be carry-over from other donors' samples. CDR3s include the opening cysteine and the closing phenylalanine or tryptophan. The D gene is left open where the match is weak. A row's size may be missing; if present it is once, few, many or a size class.

TRBD2	TRBV20-1	many	TRBJ2-5	CSASGTSGTLQETQYF
TRBD1	TRBV10-1	.	TRBJ2-6	CASSEEGLGQGPSGANVLTF
.	TRBV15	.	TRBJ1-4	CATSRDRFGEGEKLFF
.	TRBV28	many	TRBJ2-2	CASSLGAHTGELFF
TRBD1	TRBV3-1	many	TRBJ2-1	CASSRKDRGRYNEQFF
.	TRBV5-1	once	TRBJ2-2	CASSLVQGHTRELFF
TRBD1	TRBV7-9	.	TRBJ1-1	CASSLPRGRNTEAFF
TRBD2	TRBV29-1	.	TRBJ2-7	CSVPYTGLAGREQYF
.	TRBV20-1	few	TRBJ2-4	CSASTAGTLRTKNIQYF
TRBD1	TRBV2	.	TRBJ2-1	CASNGQGAVEQFF
.	TRBV15	.	TRBJ2-7	CATSSWGTAYEQYF
TRBD2	TRBV6-2/TRBV6-3	many	TRBJ2-7	CASSYLAGGTYEQYF
TRBD1	TRBV20-1	many	TRBJ1-5	CSARDSTSGQPNQPQHF
.	TRBV10-2	many	TRBJ1-2	CASSEGPHGYTF
TRBD1	TRBV6-4	.	TRBJ2-5	CASRKDRGPYETQYF
TRBD2	TRBV13	many	TRBJ2-1	CASTSGTGTSGTYEQFF
TRBD1	TRBV6-5	many	TRBJ1-3	CASSHSGQGMGGNTIYF
TRBD1	TRBV30	many	TRBJ1-5	CAWSRQGNQPQHF
TRBD1	TRBV7-3	.	TRBJ2-7	CASTSGQGGHEQYF
.	TRBV29-1	.	TRBJ2-1	CQQRTGSSYNEQFF
.	TRBV6-5	many	TRBJ2-3	CASSYKREDTQYF
.	TRBV5-1	many	TRBJ2-7	CASKWDNSYEQYF
TRBD2	TRBV10-3	.	TRBJ2-1	CAIWGTSGNEQFF
.	TRBV20-1	.	TRBJ1-5	CSADIWDAANQPQHF
.	TRBV24-1	many	TRBJ2-3	CATSDLPGRTDTQYF
.	TRBV5-1	.	TRBJ1-4	CASSLGWRDNEKLFF
.	TRBV18	many	TRBJ2-1	CASFDQGLEQFF
TRBD2	TRBV5-1	many	TRBJ2-7	CASSLVASGSVGEQYF